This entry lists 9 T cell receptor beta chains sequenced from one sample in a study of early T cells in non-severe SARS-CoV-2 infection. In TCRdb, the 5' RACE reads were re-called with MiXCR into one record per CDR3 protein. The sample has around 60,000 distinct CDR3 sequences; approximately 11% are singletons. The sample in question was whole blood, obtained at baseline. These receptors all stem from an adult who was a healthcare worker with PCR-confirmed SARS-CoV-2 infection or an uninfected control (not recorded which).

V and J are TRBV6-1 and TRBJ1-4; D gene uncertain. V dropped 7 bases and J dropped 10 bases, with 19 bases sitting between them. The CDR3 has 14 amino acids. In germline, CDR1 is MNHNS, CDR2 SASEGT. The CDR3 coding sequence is TGTGCCAGCATCTCGGAGGATAATGATGGAAAACTGTTTTTT. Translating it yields CASISEDNDGKLFF.

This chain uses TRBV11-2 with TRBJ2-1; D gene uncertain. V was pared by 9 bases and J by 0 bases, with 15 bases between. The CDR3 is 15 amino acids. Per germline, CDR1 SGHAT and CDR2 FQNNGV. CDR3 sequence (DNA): TGTGCCAGTCGCTCAATCAAGAACTCCTACAATGAGCAGTTCTTC. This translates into CASRSIKNSYNEQFF.

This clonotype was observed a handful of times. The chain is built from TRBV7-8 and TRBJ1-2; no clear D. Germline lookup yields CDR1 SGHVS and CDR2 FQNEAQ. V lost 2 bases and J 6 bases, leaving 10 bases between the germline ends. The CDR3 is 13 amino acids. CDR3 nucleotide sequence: TGTGCCAGCAGCTTATCGCAGGCCAATGGCTACACCTTC. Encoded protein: CASSLSQANGYTF.

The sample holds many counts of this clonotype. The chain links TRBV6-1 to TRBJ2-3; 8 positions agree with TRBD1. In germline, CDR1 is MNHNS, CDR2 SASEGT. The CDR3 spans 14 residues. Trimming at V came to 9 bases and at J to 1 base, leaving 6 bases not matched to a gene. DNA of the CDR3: TGTGCCAGTCACCGGACAGGGCGCACAGATACGCAGTATTTT. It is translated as CASHRTGRTDTQYF.

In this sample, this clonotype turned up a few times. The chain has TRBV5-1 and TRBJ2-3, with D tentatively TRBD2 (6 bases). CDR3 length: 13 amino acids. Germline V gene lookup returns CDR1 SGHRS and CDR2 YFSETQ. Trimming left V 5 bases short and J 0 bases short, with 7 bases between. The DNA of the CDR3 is TGCGCCAGCAGGGGGACTAGCACAGATACGCAGTATTTT. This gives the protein CASRGTSTDTQYF.

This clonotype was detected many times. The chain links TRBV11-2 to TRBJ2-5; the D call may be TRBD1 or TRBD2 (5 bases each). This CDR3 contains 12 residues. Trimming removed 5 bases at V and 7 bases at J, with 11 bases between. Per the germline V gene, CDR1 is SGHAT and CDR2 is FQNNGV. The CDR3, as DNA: TGTGCCAGCAGCGTCTCGAGGGGGACCCAGTACTTC. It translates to CASSVSRGTQYF.

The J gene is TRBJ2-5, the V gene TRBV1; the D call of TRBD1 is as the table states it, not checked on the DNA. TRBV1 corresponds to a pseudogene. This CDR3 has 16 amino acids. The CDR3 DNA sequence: TGCACCAGCAGCCAAGATCTCAGGGGATCACAAGAGACCCAGTACTTC. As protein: CTSSQDLRGSQETQYF.

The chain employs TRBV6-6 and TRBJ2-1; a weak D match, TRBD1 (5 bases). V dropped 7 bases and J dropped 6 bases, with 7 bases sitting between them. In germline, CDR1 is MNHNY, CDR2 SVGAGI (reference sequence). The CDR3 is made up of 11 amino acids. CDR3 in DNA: TGTGCCAGCACAGGGCGCAATGAGCAGTTCTTC. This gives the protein CASTGRNEQFF.

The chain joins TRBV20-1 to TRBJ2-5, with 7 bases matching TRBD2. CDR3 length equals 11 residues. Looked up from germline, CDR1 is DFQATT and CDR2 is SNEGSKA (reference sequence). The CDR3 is CTAEGGETQYF. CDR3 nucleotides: TGCACAGCAGAGGGAGGGGAGACCCAGTACTTC.